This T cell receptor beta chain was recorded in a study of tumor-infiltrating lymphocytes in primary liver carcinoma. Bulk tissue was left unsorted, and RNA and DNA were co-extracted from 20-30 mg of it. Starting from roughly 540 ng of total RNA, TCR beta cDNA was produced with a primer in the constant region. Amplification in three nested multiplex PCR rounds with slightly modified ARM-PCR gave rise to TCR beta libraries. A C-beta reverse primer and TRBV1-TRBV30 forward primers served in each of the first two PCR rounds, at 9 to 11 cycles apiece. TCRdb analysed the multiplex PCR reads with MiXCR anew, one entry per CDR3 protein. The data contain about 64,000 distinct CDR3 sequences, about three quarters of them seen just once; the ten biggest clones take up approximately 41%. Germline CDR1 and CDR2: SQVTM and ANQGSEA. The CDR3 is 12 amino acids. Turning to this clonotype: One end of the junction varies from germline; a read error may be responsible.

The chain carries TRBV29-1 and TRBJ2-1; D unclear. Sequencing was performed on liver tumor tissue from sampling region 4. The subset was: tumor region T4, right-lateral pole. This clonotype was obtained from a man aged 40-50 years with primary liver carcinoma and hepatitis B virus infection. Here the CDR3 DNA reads TGCAGCGTTGTCTTGTGGCGAAATGATCAGCTCTTC. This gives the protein CSVVLWRNDQLF.